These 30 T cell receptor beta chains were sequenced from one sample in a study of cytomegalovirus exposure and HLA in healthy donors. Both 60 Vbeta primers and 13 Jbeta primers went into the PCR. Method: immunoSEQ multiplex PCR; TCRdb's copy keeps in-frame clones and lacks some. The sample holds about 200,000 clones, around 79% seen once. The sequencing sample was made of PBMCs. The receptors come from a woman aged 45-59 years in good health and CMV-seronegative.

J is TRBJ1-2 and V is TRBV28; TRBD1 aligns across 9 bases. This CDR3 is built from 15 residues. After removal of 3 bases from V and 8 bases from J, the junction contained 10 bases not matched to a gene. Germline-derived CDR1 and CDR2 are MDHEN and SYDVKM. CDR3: CASSFGDRESRGYTF. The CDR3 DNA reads TGTGCCAGCAGTTTCGGGGACAGGGAGTCTAGGGGCTACACCTTC.

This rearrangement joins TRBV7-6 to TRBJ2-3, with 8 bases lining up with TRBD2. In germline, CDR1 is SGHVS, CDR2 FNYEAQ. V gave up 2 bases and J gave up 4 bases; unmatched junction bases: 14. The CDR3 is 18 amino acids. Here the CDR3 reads CASSLTPTGTSNPDTQYF. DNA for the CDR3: TGTGCCAGCAGCTTAACACCTACCGGGACTAGTAACCCAGATACGCAGTATTTT.

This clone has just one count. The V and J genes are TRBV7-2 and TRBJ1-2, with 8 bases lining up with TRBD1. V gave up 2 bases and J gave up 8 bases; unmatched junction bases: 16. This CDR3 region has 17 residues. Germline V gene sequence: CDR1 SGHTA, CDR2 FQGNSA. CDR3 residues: CASSLSSLGQDIRGYTF. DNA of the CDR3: TGTGCCAGCAGCTTATCTAGTTTGGGACAGGATATCAGAGGCTACACCTTC.

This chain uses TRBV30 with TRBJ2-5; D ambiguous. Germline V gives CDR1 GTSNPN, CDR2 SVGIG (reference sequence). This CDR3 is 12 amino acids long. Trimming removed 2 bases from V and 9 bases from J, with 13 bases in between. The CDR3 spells CAWSIEALPQYF. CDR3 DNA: TGTGCCTGGAGTATAGAAGCCCTCCCCCAGTACTTC.

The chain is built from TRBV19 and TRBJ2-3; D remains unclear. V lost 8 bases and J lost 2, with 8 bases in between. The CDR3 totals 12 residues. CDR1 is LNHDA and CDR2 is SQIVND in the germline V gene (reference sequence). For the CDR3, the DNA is TGTGCCAGTCTAGACGTCACAGATACGCAGTATTTT. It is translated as CASLDVTDTQYF.

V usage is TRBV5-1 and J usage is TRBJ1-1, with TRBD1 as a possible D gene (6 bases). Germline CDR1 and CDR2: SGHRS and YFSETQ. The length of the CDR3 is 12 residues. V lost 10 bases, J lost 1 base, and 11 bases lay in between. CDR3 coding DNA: TGCGCCGGGAAACAGGGGAACACTGAAGCTTTCTTT. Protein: CAGKQGNTEAFF. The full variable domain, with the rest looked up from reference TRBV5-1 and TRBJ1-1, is KAGVTQTPRYLIKTRGQQVTLSCSPISGHRSVSWYQQTPGQGLQFLFEYFSETQRNKGNFPGRFSGRQFSNSRSEMNVSTLELGDSALYLCAGKQGNTEAFFGQGTRLTVV.

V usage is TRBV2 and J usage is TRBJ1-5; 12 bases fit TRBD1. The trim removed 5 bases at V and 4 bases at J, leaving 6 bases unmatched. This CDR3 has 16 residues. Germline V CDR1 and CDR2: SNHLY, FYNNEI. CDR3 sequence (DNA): TGTGCCAGCAGTAAATTGGGACAGGGGGCTAATCAGCCCCAGCATTTT. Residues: CASSKLGQGANQPQHF.

CDR3: CASSSTPGQEEKLFF. CDR3 coding DNA: TGTGCCAGCAGCTCCACCCCCGGACAGGAGGAAAAACTGTTTTTT. The chain couples TRBV11-2 to TRBJ1-4; 7 nucleotides align to TRBD1. The CDR3 is 15 residues long. V gave up 4 bases and J gave up 8 bases; unmatched junction bases: 10. Germline V lookup: CDR1 SGHAT, CDR2 FQNNGV.

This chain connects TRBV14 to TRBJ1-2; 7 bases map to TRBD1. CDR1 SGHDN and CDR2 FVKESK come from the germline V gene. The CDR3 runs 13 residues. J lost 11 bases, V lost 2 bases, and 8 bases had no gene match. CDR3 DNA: TGTGCCAGCAGCCAATACCAGGGGGACGGGTACACCTTC. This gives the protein CASSQYQGDGYTF.

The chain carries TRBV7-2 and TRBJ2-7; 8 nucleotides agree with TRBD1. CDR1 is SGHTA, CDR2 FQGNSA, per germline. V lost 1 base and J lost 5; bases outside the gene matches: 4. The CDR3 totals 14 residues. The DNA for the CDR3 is TGTGCCAGCAGCTTAGGACAGGGGACGAACGAGCAGTACTTC. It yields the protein CASSLGQGTNEQYF. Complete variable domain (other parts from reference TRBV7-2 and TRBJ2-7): GAGVSQSPSNKVTEKGKDVELRCDPISGHTALYWYRQSLGQGLEFLIYFQGNSAPDKSGLPSDRFSAERTGGSVSTLTIQRTQQEDSAVYLCASSLGQGTNEQYFGPGTRLTVT.

CDR3 protein: CASSLPDRYYEQYF. The CDR3 bases are TGTGCCAGCAGCTTACCCGACAGGTACTACGAGCAGTACTTC. The chain couples TRBV7-2 to TRBJ2-7, with a tentative D call TRBD1 (6 bases). V lost 2 bases and J 3 bases, leaving 11 bases between the germline ends. This CDR3 comprises 14 residues. In germline, CDR1 is SGHTA, CDR2 FQGNSA.

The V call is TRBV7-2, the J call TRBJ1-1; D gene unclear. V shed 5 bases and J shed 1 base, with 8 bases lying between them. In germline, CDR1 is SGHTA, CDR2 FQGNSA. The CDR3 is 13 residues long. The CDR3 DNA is TGTGCCAGCAGCCCTCCACAGAACACTGAAGCTTTCTTT. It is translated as CASSPPQNTEAFF.

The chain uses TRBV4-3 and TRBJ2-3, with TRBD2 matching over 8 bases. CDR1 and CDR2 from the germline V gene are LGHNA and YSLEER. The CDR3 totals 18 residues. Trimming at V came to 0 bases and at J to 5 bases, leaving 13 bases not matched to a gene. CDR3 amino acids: CASSQDRGSGTTLDTQYF. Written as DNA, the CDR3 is TGCGCCAGCAGCCAAGATCGGGGTAGCGGGACAACCCTAGATACGCAGTATTTT.

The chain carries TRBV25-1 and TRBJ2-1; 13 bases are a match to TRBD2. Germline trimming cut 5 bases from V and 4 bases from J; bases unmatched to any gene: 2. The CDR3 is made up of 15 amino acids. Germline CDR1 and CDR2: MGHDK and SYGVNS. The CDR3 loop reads CASSRTSGRYNEQFF. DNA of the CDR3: TGTGCCAGCAGTAGGACTAGCGGGAGATACAATGAGCAGTTCTTC.

The CDR3 nucleotides are TGTGCCAGCAGTTTAGCGGGCGCGAGAGATACGCAGTATTTT. The encoded protein is CASSLAGARDTQYF. The rearrangement joins TRBV27 to TRBJ2-3; D might be TRBD2 (5 bases). Trimming took off 2 bases at V and 5 bases at J, with 11 bases between the two ends. In germline, CDR1 is MNHEY, CDR2 SMNVEV (reference sequence). CDR3 size: 14 residues.

The CDR3 coding sequence is TGTGCCAGCAGCCAAGTTACAGGAGCGAACACTGAAGCTTTCTTT. Its translation: CASSQVTGANTEAFF. The chain couples TRBV4-2 to TRBJ1-1; perhaps TRBD1 as D (5 bases). The CDR3 contains 15 residues. Trimming shortened V by 1 base and J by 1 base, and 10 bases separated the two germline ends. The germline V gene has CDR1 LGHNA and CDR2 YNFKEQ.

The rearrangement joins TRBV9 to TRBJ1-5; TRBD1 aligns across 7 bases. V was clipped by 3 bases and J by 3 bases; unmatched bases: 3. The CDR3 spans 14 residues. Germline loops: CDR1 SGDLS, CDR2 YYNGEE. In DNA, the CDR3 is TGTGCCAGCAGCGCGGGACAGATCAATCAGCCCCAGCATTTT. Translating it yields CASSAGQINQPQHF. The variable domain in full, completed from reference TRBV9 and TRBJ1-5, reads DSGVTQTPKHLITATGQRVTLRCSPRSGDLSVYWYQQSLDQGLQFLIQYYNGEERAKGNILERFSAQQFPDLHSELNLSSLELGDSALYFCASSAGQINQPQHFGDGTRLSIL.

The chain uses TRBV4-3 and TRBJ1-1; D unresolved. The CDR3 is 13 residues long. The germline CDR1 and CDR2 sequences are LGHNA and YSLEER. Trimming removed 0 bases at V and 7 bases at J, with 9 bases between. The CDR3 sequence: CASSQEEGIEAFF. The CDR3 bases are TGCGCCAGCAGCCAAGAAGAGGGAATTGAAGCTTTCTTT.

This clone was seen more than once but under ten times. CDR3 sequence: CASSLTSIRSYEQYF. In nucleotides, the CDR3 is TGTGCCAGCAGCTTGACTAGTATCAGGTCCTACGAGCAGTACTTC. The J gene is TRBJ2-7, the V gene TRBV7-9; perhaps TRBD2 as D (6 bases). Germline CDR1 reads SEHNR; CDR2 reads FQNEAQ (reference sequence). There are 15 residues in the CDR3. The V and J ends lost 3 bases and 1 base respectively, with 13 bases between them.

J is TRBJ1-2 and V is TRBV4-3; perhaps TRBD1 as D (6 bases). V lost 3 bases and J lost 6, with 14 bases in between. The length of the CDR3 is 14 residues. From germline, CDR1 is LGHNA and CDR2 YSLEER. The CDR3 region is CASSQGRGENGYTF. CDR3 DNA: TGCGCCAGCAGCCAGGGCAGGGGTGAGAATGGCTACACCTTC.

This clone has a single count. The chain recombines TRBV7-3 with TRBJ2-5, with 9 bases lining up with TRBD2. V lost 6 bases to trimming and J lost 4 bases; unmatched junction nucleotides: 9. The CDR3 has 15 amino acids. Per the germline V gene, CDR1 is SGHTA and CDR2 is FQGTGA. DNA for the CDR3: TGTGCCAGCAGTCCCCAAGGCGGGAGGGGAGAGACCCAGTACTTC. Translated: CASSPQGGRGETQYF.

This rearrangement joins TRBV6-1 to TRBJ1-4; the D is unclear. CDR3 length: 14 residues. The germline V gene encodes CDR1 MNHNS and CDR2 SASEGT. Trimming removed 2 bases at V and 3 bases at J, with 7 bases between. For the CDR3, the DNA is TGTGCCAGCAGTGAATTCCGGTCTAATGAAAAACTGTTTTTT. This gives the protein CASSEFRSNEKLFF.

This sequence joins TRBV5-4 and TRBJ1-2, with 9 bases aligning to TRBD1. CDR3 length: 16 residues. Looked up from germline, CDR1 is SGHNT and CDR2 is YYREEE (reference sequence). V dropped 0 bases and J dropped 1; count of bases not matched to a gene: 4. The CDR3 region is CASSLVGTGINYGYTF. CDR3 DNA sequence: TGTGCCAGCAGCTTGGTTGGGACAGGGATTAACTATGGCTACACCTTC.

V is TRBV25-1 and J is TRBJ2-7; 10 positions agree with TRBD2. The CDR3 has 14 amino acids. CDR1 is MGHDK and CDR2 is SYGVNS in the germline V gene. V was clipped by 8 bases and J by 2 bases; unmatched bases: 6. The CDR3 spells CASRGLAQPYEQYF. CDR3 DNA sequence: TGTGCCAGCCGGGGACTAGCGCAGCCCTACGAGCAGTACTTC.

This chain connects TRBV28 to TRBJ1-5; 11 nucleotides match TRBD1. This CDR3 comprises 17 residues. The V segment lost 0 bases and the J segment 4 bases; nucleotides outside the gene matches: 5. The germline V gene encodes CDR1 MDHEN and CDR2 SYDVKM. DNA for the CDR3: TGTGCCAGCAGTTTATGGGGACAGGGGGTAGGTAATCAGCCCCAGCATTTT. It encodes CASSLWGQGVGNQPQHF.

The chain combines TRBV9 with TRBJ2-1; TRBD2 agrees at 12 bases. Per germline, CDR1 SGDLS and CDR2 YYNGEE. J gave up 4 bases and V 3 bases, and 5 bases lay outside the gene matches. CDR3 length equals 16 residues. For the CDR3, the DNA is TGTGCCAGCAGCGCACCTCTAGCGGGAGGGTACAATGAGCAGTTCTTC. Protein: CASSAPLAGGYNEQFF.

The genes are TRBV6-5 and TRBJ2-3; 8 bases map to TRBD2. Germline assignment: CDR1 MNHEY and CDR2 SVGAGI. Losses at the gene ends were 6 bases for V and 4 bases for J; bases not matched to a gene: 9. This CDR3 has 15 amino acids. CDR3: CASSPSGAGADTQYF. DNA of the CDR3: TGTGCCAGCAGCCCGTCTGGAGCGGGAGCAGATACGCAGTATTTT.

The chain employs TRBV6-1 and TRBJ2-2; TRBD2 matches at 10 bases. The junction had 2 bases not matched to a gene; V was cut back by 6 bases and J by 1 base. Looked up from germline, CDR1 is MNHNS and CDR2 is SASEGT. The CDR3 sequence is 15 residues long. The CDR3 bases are TGTGCCAGCAGCTGGACTAGCGGGAACACCGGGGAGCTGTTTTTT. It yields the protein CASSWTSGNTGELFF.

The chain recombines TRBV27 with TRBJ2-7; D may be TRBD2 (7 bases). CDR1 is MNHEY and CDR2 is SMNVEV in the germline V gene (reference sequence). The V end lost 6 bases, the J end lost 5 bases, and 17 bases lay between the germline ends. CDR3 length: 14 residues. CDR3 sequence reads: CASRRIGGVHEQYF. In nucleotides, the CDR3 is TGTGCCAGCAGGAGGATAGGGGGGGTCCACGAGCAGTACTTC.

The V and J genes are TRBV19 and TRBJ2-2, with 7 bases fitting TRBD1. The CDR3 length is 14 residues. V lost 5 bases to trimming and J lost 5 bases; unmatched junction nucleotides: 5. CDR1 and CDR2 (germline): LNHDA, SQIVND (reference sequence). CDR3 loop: CASSYLQGTGELFF. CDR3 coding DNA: TGTGCCAGTAGTTACTTACAGGGGACCGGGGAGCTGTTTTTT.